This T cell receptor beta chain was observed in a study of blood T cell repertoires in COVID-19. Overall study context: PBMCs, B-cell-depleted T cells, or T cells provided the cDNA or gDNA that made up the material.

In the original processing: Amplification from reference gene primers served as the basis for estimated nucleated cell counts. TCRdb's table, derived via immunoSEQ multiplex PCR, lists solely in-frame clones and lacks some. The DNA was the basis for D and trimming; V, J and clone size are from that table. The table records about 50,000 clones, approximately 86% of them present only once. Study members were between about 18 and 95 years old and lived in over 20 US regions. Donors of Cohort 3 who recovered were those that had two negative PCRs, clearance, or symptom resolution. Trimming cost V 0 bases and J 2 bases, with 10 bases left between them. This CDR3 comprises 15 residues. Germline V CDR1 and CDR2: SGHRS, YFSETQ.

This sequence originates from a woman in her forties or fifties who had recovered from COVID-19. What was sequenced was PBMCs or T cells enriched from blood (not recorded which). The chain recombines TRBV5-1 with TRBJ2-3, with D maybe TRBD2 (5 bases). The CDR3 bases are TGCGCCAGCAGCTTGGAATCGGGGATCACAGATACGCAGTATTTT. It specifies CASSLESGITDTQYF. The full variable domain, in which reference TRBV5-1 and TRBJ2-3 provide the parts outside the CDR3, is KAGVTQTPRYLIKTRGQQVTLSCSPISGHRSVSWYQQTPGQGLQFLFEYFSETQRNKGNFPGRFSGRQFSNSRSEMNVSTLELGDSALYLCASSLESGITDTQYFGPGTRLTVL.